The clone carrying this T cell receptor (beta chain) was observed once. The antigen is unknown. The data stem from a study of blood T cells in healthy people across ages. This CDR3 has 16 residues. Per the germline V gene, CDR1 is MDHEN and CDR2 is SYDVKM. Trimming removed 6 bases from V and 4 bases from J; junction bases left unmatched: 10. Around 10 milliliters of peripheral blood were drawn from each donor. Together with a sample-barcoded 5' primer, a J-beta primer mix was included in a second PCR lasting about 7 to 11 cycles. TCRdb recomputed calls from the 5' RACE reads with MiXCR, one row per CDR3 protein. The data contain 1.5 million to 2 million distinct CDR3 sequences, almost 35% of them singletons. Whole-study results and caveats: Across the age range, TCR beta diversity per million T cells fell in a roughly linear way.

The genes are TRBV28 and TRBJ2-1, with 9 bases identical to TRBD2. Sequenced material: blood. The receptor comes from a woman aged 25 to 45 in good health. The CDR3 sequence: CASRDFLTSGYNEQFF. The CDR3 nucleotides are TGTGCCAGCAGGGATTTTTTGACTAGCGGTTACAATGAGCAGTTCTTC.